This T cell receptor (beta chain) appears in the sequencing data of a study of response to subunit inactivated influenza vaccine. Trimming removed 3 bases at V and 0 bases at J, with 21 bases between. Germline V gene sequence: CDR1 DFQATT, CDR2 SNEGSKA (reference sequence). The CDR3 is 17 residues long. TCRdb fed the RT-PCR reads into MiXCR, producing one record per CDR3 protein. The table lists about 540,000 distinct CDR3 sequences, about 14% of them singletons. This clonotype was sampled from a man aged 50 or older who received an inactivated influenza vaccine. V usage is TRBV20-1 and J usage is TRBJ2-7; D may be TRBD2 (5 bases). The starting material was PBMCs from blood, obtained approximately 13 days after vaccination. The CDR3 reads CSARRVVYMGSSYEQYF. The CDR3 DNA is TGCAGTGCTAGGAGGGTGGTATATATGGGGAGCTCCTACGAGCAGTACTTC.